Listed below are T cell receptor beta chains from one sample, sequenced in a study of blood T cells in healthy people across ages. MiXCR, applied by TCRdb to the 5' RACE reads, yields one record per CDR3 protein. The data contain some 370,000 distinct CDR3 sequences, about 49% of them singletons. Material for sequencing was blood. The receptors were gathered from a man in his 60s in good health. The CDR3 runs from the conserved cysteine through the conserved F or W. A D gene is named only where the DNA matches it firmly. Rows give clone size only sometimes, using once, few, many, or a class for an expanded clone.

>TRBJ2-5|few|NA|15|TRBV28
CASSPKEVISRTQYF
TGTGCCAGCAGTCCAAAGGAGGTCATCTCAAGGACCCAGTACTTC
>TRBJ2-3|few|NA|14|TRBV10-3
CATRDNFRGDTQYF
TGTGCCACCAGGGACAATTTCCGGGGAGATACGCAGTATTTT
>TRBJ2-5|few|NA|14|TRBV3-1
CASNHLGIQETQYF
TGTGCCAGCAACCACTTAGGGATACAAGAGACCCAGTACTTC
>TRBJ2-7|NA|TRBD2|14|TRBV6-5
CASRVSGSSYEQYF
TGTGCCAGCAGGGTGAGCGGGAGCTCCTACGAGCAGTACTTC
>TRBJ2-3|once|TRBD1|16|TRBV6-5
CASSHSGVQGPDTQYF
TGTGCCAGCAGTCACTCAGGAGTACAGGGGCCCGATACGCAGTATTTT
>TRBJ2-5|NA|NA|13|TRBV6-1
CASSENGPGAQYF
TGTGCCAGCAGTGAAAACGGTCCGGGGGCCCAGTACTTC
>TRBJ2-1|once|NA|11|TRBV6-6
CASSPVNEQFF
TGTGCCAGCAGCCCCGTTAATGAGCAGTTCTTC
>TRBJ2-3|many|NA|14|TRBV5-6
CASSFGSGTDTQYF
TGTGCCAGCAGCTTTGGGTCAGGCACAGATACGCAGTATTTT
>TRBJ2-5|NA|NA|14|TRBV12-3/TRBV12-4
CASSLAQGGETQYF
TGTGCCAGCAGTTTAGCGCAGGGGGGGGAGACCCAGTACTTC
>TRBJ2-1|NA|NA|9|TRBV28
CASGHEQFF
TGTGCCAGCGGGCATGAGCAGTTCTTC
>TRBJ2-1|NA|NA|15|TRBV7-9
CASSIGTSSYNEQFF
TGTGCCAGCAGCATCGGGACAAGCTCCTACAATGAGCAGTTCTTC
>TRBJ1-2|NA|TRBD1|17|TRBV6-1
CASSDGTSGQFNYGYTF
TGTGCCAGCAGTGACGGGACATCGGGACAGTTCAACTATGGCTACACCTTC
>TRBJ2-1|many|TRBD2|14|TRBV20-1
CSAHPGGRASEQFF
TGCAGTGCCCACCCAGGCGGGAGGGCCAGTGAGCAGTTCTTC
>TRBJ1-2|NA|TRBD1|14|TRBV10-3
CAAAAGTGSYGYTF
TGTGCCGCTGCCGCCGGGACAGGGTCTTATGGCTACACCTTC